The sequence of this TCR beta chain was determined in a study of lymphopenia after photon versus proton radiotherapy. Study-wide results and caveats: Photon-treated patients lost naive T cells and TCR diversity; proton-treated stayed stable.

The data were produced by immunoSEQ multiplex PCR, yet TCRdb's version contains in-frame clones alone and is incomplete. The data hold 2,500 to 3,000 clones, with approximately 94% observed a single time. The trim removed 2 bases at V and 4 bases at J, leaving 9 bases unmatched. This CDR3 region has 18 residues. The V gene's germline CDR1 is KGHSH and CDR2 LQKENI. This clone was counted once. No antigen is known for it. The source material was peripheral blood, sampled from a patient treated with photon-based radiotherapy. The TCR was taken from a woman in her seventies with pancreatic cancer. The rearrangement joins TRBV18 to TRBJ2-3, with TRBD2 matching 13 bases. CDR3 in amino acids: CASSPAQGLAGTADTQYF. The CDR3 DNA follows: TGTGCCAGCTCACCAGCCCAGGGACTAGCGGGAACTGCAGATACGCAGTATTTT.